The 13 T cell receptor beta chains presented below share a single source sample, sequenced in a study of prognosis after radiotherapy for stage I lung cancer. From genomic DNA, TCR beta CDR3 was amplified by two-round multiplex PCR. With primers specific to each TRBV and TRBJ gene, the first-round PCR was performed. Each CDR3 protein gets one entry after TCRdb re-called the multiplex PCR reads with MiXCR. Seen here are 25,000 to 35,000 distinct CDR3 sequences, 40% to 55% observed once, and the top ten hold about 15%. Sample: PBMCs, taken before or after stereotactic body radiation therapy (not recorded which). The receptors come from a donor over 45 with non-small cell lung cancer.

The chain has TRBV20-1 and TRBJ2-3; 11 nucleotides line up with TRBD2. Germline loops: CDR1 DFQATT, CDR2 SNEGSKA (reference sequence). CDR3 size: 16 residues. Trimming took 5 bases from V and 5 from J; bases not matched to a gene: 12. CDR3 residues: CSAQPVAGGPQDTQYF. The CDR3 nucleotides read TGCAGTGCTCAGCCAGTAGCGGGAGGGCCGCAAGATACGCAGTATTTT.

This clonotype came up many times. The gene calls are TRBV19 and TRBJ2-5; D gene ambiguous. CDR1 is LNHDA, CDR2 SQIVND, per germline (reference sequence). V was trimmed by 2 bases and J by 3 bases, leaving 4 bases between them. The CDR3 has 12 amino acids. The CDR3, as DNA: TGTGCCAGTAGTATATCCGAAGAGACCCAGTACTTC. It translates to CASSISEETQYF.

About this clonotype: A far larger clone is one base from this, pointing to a likely read error. The rearrangement uses TRBV6-8 and TRBJ1-2, with 7 bases matching TRBD1. The CDR3 length is 15 residues. Germline V gene sequence: CDR1 MNHGY, CDR2 SAAAGT. For the CDR3, the DNA is TGTGCCAGCAGTCGGGGAGGGGGCGGTCAGAATGGCCACACCTTC. Residues: CASSRGGGGQNGHTF.

This clonotype was seen many times. The chain joins TRBV4-2 to TRBJ2-3; 7 nucleotides align to TRBD2. V was clipped by 1 base and J by 1 base; unmatched bases: 5. Germline loops: CDR1 LGHNA, CDR2 YNFKEQ. This CDR3 has 16 residues. DNA of the CDR3: TGTGCCAGCAGCCAAGGACGGCTAGCGGGCACAGATACGCAGTATTTT. It codes for CASSQGRLAGTDTQYF.

This clonotype showed up many times. V is TRBV6-5 and J is TRBJ2-7; no definite D call. Per the germline V gene, CDR1 is MNHEY and CDR2 is SVGAGI. V shed 2 bases and J shed 7 bases, with 15 bases lying between them. CDR3 length equals 14 residues. The CDR3 spells CASSYTSTLSEQYF. The CDR3 nucleotides are TGTGCCAGCAGTTACACTTCGACGTTGAGTGAGCAGTACTTC.

This clonotype came up once. At one end, the junction sequence differs from germline, possibly due to a read error. The chain recombines TRBV6-9 with TRBJ1-2; 8 bases line up with TRBD1. The CDR3 consists of 14 residues. CDR1 is MNHGY, CDR2 SVAAGI, per germline. The CDR3 coding sequence is TGTGCCATCAGTTACTCACAGGGGGAGAATTGCTACACCTTC. It translates to CAISYSQGENCYTF.

By share of the sample, this clonotype is medium-sized (0.01 to 0.1%). The rearrangement joins TRBV6-2 or TRBV6-3 to TRBJ2-2, with 7 bases aligning to TRBD1. Trimming removed 5 bases from V and 3 bases from J; junction bases left unmatched: 6. CDR1 is MNHEY, CDR2 SVGEGT, per germline. CDR3 size: 15 residues. The CDR3 loop is CASSEHQGDTGELFF. Here the CDR3 DNA reads TGTGCCAGCAGTGAACATCAGGGGGACACCGGGGAGCTGTTTTTT.

This clonotype was seen many times. DNA of the CDR3: TGTGCCACCAGTGATACAGGGAGCGTCACAGATACGCAGTATTTT. It translates to CATSDTGSVTDTQYF. The J gene is TRBJ2-3, the V gene TRBV24-1; possible D gene TRBD1, 6 bases. CDR3 length: 15 amino acids. Germline V lookup: CDR1 KGHDR, CDR2 SFDVKD. Trimming removed 3 bases at V and 2 bases at J, with 11 bases between.

The rearrangement joins TRBV6-4 to TRBJ1-6; a possible D gene is TRBD1 (5 bases). CDR1 MRHNA and CDR2 SNTAGT come from the germline V gene. The CDR3 contains 14 residues. Trimming removed 6 bases from V and 6 bases from J, with 12 bases in between. DNA for the CDR3: TGTGCCAGCAGCCCCGACAGTACTAATTCACCCCTCCACTTT. Translating gives CASSPDSTNSPLHF.

Note on this clonotype: A read error may produce the germline difference seen at one junction end. The chain recombines TRBV7-2 with TRBJ2-2; 8 positions match TRBD2. The CDR3 runs 16 residues. Germline V gives CDR1 SGHTA, CDR2 FQGNSA. This CDR3 reads CASSPTVLAGTWELFF. The CDR3, as DNA: TGTGCCAGCAGCCCCACAGTGCTAGCGGGCACCTGGGAGCTGTTTTTT.

Worth noting for this clonotype: It differs at one base from a far larger clone, so likely a read error. The rearrangement joins TRBV6-8 to TRBJ1-6; the D is unclear. The CDR3 consists of 17 residues. Germline loops: CDR1 MNHGY, CDR2 SAAAGT. CDR3 region: CASIYRAVFSYNSPLHF. DNA for the CDR3: TGTGCCAGCATTTACCGGGCCGTATTCTCCTATAATTCACCCCTCCACTTT.

This sequence joins TRBV7-9 and TRBJ2-5; D may be TRBD1 (6 bases). The CDR3 length is 14 residues. The germline gives CDR1 SEHNR, CDR2 FQNEAQ (reference sequence). The V gene lost 3 bases and the J gene lost 4 bases, with 12 bases spanning the gap. Here the CDR3 reads CASSLDSRRETQYF. The DNA for the CDR3 is TGTGCCAGCAGCTTGGACAGTAGGCGAGAGACCCAGTACTTC.

V gene TRBV5-1 combines with J gene TRBJ2-2; D is undetermined. Trimming took 0 bases from V and 5 from J, leaving 11 bases between them. Germline assignment: CDR1 SGHRS and CDR2 YFSETQ. This CDR3 is built from 15 residues. The CDR3 region has the DNA TGCGCCAGCAGCTTGGGGGCCCTTGGAACCGGGGAGCTGTTTTTT. This codes for CASSLGALGTGELFF.